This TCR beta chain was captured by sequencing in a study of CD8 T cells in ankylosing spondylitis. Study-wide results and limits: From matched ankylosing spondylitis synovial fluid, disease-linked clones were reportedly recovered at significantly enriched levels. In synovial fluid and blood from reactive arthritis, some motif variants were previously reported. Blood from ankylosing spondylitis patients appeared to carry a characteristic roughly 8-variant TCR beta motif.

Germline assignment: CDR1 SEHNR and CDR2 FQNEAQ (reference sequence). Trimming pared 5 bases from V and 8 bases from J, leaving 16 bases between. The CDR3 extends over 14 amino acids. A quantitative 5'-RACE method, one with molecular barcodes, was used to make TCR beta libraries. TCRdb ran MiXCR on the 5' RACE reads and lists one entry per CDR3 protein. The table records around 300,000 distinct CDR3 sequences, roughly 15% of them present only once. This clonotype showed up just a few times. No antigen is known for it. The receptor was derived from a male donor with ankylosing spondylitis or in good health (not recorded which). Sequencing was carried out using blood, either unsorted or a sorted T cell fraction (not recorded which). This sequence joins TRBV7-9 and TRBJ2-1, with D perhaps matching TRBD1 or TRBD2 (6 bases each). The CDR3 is CASSPAVGGHEQFF. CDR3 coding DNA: TGTGCCAGCAGCCCCGCGGTGGGGGGCCATGAGCAGTTCTTC. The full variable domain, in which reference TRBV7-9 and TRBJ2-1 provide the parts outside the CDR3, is DTGVSQNPRHKITKRGQNVTFRCDPISEHNRLYWYRQTLGQGPEFLTYFQNEAQLEKSRLLSDRFSAERPKGSFSTLEIQRTEQGDSAMYLCASSPAVGGHEQFFGPGTRLTVL.